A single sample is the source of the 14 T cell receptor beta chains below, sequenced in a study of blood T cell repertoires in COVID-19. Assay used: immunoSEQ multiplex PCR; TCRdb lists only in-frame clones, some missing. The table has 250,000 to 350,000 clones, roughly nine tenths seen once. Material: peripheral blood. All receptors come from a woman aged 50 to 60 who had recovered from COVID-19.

CDR3 residues: CASSYSGLLITDTQYF. The CDR3 DNA sequence: TGTGCCAGCAGTTACTCGGGACTACTAATCACAGATACGCAGTATTTT. V gene TRBV6-5 combines with J gene TRBJ2-3; 7 nucleotides line up with TRBD2. This CDR3 has 16 amino acids. J lost 2 bases, V lost 0 bases, and 5 bases had no gene match. Germline V gene lookup returns CDR1 MNHEY and CDR2 SVGAGI.

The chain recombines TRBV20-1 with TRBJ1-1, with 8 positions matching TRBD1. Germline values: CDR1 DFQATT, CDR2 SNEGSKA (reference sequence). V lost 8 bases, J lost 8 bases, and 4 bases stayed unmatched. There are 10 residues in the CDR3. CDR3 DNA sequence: TGCAGTCCAGGGACAGGCGAAGCTTTCTTT. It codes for CSPGTGEAFF.

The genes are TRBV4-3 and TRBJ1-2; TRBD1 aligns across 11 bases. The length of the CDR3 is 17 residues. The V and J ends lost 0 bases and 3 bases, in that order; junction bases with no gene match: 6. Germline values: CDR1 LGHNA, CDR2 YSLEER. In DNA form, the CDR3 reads TGCGCCAGCAGCCAAGATGGGACAGGGGGTTCCGACTATGGCTACACCTTC. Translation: CASSQDGTGGSDYGYTF.

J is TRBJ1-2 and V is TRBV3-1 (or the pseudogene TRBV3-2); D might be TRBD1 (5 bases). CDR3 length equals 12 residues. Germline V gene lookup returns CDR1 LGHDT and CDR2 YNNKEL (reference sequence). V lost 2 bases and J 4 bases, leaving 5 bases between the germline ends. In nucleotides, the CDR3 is TGTGCCAGCAGCCAACAGGGCTATGGCTACACCTTC. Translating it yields CASSQQGYGYTF.

CDR3 coding DNA: TGTGCTAGTGGTTTGGTCCTTAGCGGGGGGTGGTCTGAGCAGTTCTTC. It codes for CASGLVLSGGWSEQFF. The chain couples TRBV12-5 to TRBJ2-1, with TRBD2 identical over 10 bases. The length of the CDR3 is 16 residues. The germline CDR1 and CDR2 sequences are LGHNT and FRNRAP. With V trimmed by 0 bases and J by 9 bases, 8 bases remained unmatched.

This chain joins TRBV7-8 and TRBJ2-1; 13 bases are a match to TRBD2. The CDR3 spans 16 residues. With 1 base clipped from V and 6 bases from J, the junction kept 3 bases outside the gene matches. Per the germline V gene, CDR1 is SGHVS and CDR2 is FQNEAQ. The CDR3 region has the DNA TGTGCCAGCAGCTTAGTACTAGCGGGGGGGAGCAATGAGCAGTTCTTC. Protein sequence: CASSLVLAGGSNEQFF.

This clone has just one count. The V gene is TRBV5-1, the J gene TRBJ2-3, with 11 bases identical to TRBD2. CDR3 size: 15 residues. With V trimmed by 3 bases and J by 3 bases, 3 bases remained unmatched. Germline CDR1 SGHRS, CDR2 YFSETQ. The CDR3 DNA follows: TGCGCCAGCAGCTATAGCGGGGGGGATACAGATACGCAGTATTTT. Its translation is CASSYSGGDTDTQYF.

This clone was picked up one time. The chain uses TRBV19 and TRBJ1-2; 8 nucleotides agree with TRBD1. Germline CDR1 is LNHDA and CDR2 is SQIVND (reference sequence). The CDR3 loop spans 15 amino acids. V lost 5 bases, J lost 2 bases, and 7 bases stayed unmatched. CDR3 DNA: TGTGCCAGTAGTCTGACAGGGGTGGGCAACTATGGCTACACCTTC. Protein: CASSLTGVGNYGYTF.

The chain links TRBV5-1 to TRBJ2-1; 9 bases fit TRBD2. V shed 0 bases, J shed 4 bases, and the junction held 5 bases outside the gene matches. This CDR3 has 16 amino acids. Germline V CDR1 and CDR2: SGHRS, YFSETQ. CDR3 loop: CASSLGGGALYNEQFF. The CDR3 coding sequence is TGCGCCAGCAGCTTGGGCGGGGGGGCCTTGTACAATGAGCAGTTCTTC. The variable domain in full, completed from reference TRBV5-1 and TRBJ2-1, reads KAGVTQTPRYLIKTRGQQVTLSCSPISGHRSVSWYQQTPGQGLQFLFEYFSETQRNKGNFPGRFSGRQFSNSRSEMNVSTLELGDSALYLCASSLGGGALYNEQFFGPGTRLTVL.

CDR3: CASSFLAGGVPSSYNEQFF. CDR3 bases: TGTGCCAGCAGCTTCCTAGCGGGAGGGGTCCCGAGCTCCTACAATGAGCAGTTCTTC. This chain joins TRBV7-2 and TRBJ2-1, with 12 bases matching TRBD2. Germline V gene sequence: CDR1 SGHTA, CDR2 FQGNSA. Trimming removed 3 bases from V and 0 bases from J; junction bases left unmatched: 9. This CDR3 has 19 amino acids.

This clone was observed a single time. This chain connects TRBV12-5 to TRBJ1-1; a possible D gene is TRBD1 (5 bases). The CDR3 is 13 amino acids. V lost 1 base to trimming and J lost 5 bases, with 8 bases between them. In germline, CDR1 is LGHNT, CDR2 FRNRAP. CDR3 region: CASGLAGLTEAFF. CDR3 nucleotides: TGTGCTAGTGGTTTGGCAGGGTTAACTGAAGCTTTCTTT.

CDR3 region: CASSSSGLAGNLYTDTQYF. The DNA of the CDR3 is TGCGCCAGCAGCTCAAGTGGACTAGCGGGGAACCTATACACAGATACGCAGTATTTT. The rearrangement uses TRBV5-1 and TRBJ2-3; 12 bases fit TRBD2. CDR1 and CDR2 (germline): SGHRS, YFSETQ. With V trimmed by 3 bases and J by 2 bases, 13 bases remained unmatched. This CDR3 is built from 19 residues. The complete variable domain, with remaining parts taken from reference TRBV5-1 and TRBJ2-3, reads KAGVTQTPRYLIKTRGQQVTLSCSPISGHRSVSWYQQTPGQGLQFLFEYFSETQRNKGNFPGRFSGRQFSNSRSEMNVSTLELGDSALYLCASSSSGLAGNLYTDTQYFGPGTRLTVL.

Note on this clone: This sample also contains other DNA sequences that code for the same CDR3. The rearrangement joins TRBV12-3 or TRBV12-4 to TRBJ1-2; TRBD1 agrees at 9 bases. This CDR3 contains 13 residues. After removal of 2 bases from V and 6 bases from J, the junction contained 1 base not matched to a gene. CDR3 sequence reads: CASSLRQGDGYTF. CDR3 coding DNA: TGTGCCAGCAGTTTACGACAGGGGGATGGCTACACCTTC.

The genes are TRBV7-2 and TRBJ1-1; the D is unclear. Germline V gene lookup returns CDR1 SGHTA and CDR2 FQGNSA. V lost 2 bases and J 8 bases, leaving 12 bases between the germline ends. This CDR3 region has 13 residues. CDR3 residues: CASSLRQDSEAFF. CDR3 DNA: TGTGCCAGCAGCTTAAGGCAAGACTCAGAAGCTTTCTTT.